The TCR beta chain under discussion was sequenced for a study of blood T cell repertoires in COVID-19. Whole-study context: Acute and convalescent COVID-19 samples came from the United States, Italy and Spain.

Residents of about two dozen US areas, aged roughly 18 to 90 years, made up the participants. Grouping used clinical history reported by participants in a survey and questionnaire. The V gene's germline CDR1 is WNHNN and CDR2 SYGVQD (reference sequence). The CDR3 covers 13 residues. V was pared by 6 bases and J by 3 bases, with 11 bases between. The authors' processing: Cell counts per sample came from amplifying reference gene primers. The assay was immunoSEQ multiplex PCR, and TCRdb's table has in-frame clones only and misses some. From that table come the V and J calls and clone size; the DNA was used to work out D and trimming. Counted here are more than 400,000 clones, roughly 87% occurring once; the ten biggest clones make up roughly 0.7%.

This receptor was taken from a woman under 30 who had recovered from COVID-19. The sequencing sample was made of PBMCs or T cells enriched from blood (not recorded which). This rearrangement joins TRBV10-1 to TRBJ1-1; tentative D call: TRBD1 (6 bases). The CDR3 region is CASRDSPDTEAFF. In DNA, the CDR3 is TGCGCCAGCAGGGACAGCCCGGACACTGAAGCTTTCTTT.